Listed below are T cell receptor beta chains from one sample, sequenced in a study of shared clonotypes between healthy human individuals. Sequencing used immunoSEQ multiplex PCR; TCRdb keeps in-frame clones, though not all of them. In the table there are approximately 2.4 million clones, approximately 94% of which are singletons. Sequenced: naive CD4+ T cells sorted from blood. Receptors were obtained from a man younger than 30 in good health. The CDR3 runs from the conserved cysteine through the conserved F or W.

v_call: TRBV2
cdr3_aa: CASSEERAGNQPQHF

v_call: TRBV7-9
cdr3_aa: CASSLFFGKGSYNEQFF

v_call: TRBV7-6
cdr3_aa: CASSTRDRGGTQYF

v_call: TRBV7-3
cdr3_aa: CASSSQPAFGYNEQFF

v_call: TRBV29-1
cdr3_aa: CSVVITSVRWNRTDTQYF

v_call: TRBV5-6
cdr3_aa: CASSLRNRAQETQYF

v_call: TRBV10-1
cdr3_aa: CASSPGLAGELGEQFF

v_call: TRBV5-1
cdr3_aa: CASSSPGMYEQYF

v_call: TRBV30
cdr3_aa: CAWRNKVGEKLFF

v_call: TRBV10-1
cdr3_aa: CASSAGTGRSPLHF

v_call: TRBV27
cdr3_aa: CASSWYGDPNGYTF

v_call: TRBV19
cdr3_aa: CASSMTQGQETQYF

v_call: TRBV6-1
cdr3_aa: CASGGEGNQPQHF

v_call: TRBV29-1
cdr3_aa: CSVSPSGGQETQYF

v_call: TRBV7-3
cdr3_aa: CASSLTGGNTGELFF

v_call: TRBV30
cdr3_aa: CAWNLLAAGETQYF

v_call: TRBV7-8
cdr3_aa: CASSGGSGGAYTEAFF

v_call: TRBV10-3
cdr3_aa: CAISESPLLAGSTDTQYF

v_call: TRBV10-1
cdr3_aa: CASSESSGAYNEQFF

v_call: TRBV5-1
cdr3_aa: CASTHGTALGTEAFF

v_call: TRBV7-2
cdr3_aa: CASSLLGYEQYF

v_call: TRBV28
cdr3_aa: CASSSLTGTYGYTF

v_call: TRBV9
cdr3_aa: CASSEGLADTDTQYF

v_call: TRBV6-5
cdr3_aa: CASRGSGGLGDTQYF

v_call: TRBV30
cdr3_aa: CAWSDEAYEQYF

v_call: TRBV30
cdr3_aa: CAWSLYVSGVGKNIQYF

v_call: TRBV27
cdr3_aa: CASSLGQVTYF

v_call: TRBV19
cdr3_aa: CASPLAGAWVEQFF

v_call: TRBV4-3
cdr3_aa: CASSPALGGANQPQHF

v_call: TRBV5-1
cdr3_aa: CASSLDQGWDEQYF

v_call: TRBV27
cdr3_aa: CASSLNRYQPQHF

v_call: TRBV27
cdr3_aa: CASGLLKSSTDTQYF

v_call: TRBV2
cdr3_aa: CASRPGAYEQFF

v_call: TRBV4-2
cdr3_aa: CASSQDFGQVLSGANVLTF

v_call: TRBV2
cdr3_aa: CASKSGQEFSLLRGYTF

v_call: TRBV5-8
cdr3_aa: CASSFQFNSPLHF

v_call: TRBV30
cdr3_aa: CAWSRGNSYNEQFF

v_call: TRBV7-2
cdr3_aa: CASSYRTGKNTEAFF

v_call: TRBV6-5
cdr3_aa: CASNGQNAYEQYF

v_call: TRBV10-3
cdr3_aa: CAISVAGGQNEQFF

v_call: TRBV7-2
cdr3_aa: CASSPPGSYEQYF

v_call: TRBV4-1
cdr3_aa: CASSQAPSEAFF

v_call: TRBV7-2
cdr3_aa: CASSSYLGGVAFF

v_call: TRBV9
cdr3_aa: CASSSGNTNSPLHF

v_call: TRBV21-1
cdr3_aa: CASSTGGRNQPQHF

v_call: TRBV2
cdr3_aa: CASGGGRAEFF

v_call: TRBV10-3
cdr3_aa: CAISGGQDTEAFF

v_call: TRBV6-1
cdr3_aa: CASSVHRAGSGNTIYF